The 27 T cell receptor beta chains listed next were all sequenced from one sample in a study of blood T cells in healthy people across ages. For the second PCR, which ran for about 6 to 11 cycles, a sample-barcoded 5' primer and a J-beta primer mix were used. TCRdb analysed the 5' RACE reads with MiXCR anew, one entry per CDR3 protein. The table includes more than 800,000 distinct CDR3 sequences, 25% to 30% detected once. Sequencing was performed on blood. Source of these receptors: an elderly woman in good health.

This clonotype was seen repeatedly, ten times or more. The V gene is TRBV6-2 or TRBV6-3, the J gene TRBJ1-2; maybe TRBD1 (6 bases). Germline V gene lookup returns CDR1 MNHEY and CDR2 SVGEGT. The CDR3 loop spans 14 amino acids. The V gene lost 5 bases and the J gene lost 6 bases, with 16 bases spanning the gap. The CDR3 sequence is CASSNAARGNGYTF. CDR3 coding DNA: TGTGCCAGCAGTAACGCGGCAAGGGGGAATGGCTACACCTTC.

V gene TRBV6-6 combines with J gene TRBJ2-5, with a weak D call TRBD1 (7 bases). Trimming pared 2 bases from V and 6 bases from J, leaving 16 bases between. CDR3 length: 15 residues. Germline lookup yields CDR1 MNHNY and CDR2 SVGAGI (reference sequence). Here the CDR3 DNA reads TGTGCCAGCAGTTACCTTGAGGAGGGGGCAAAGACCCAGTACTTC. As protein: CASSYLEEGAKTQYF.

The sample holds many counts of this clonotype. The rearrangement joins TRBV10-3 to TRBJ2-6; D may be TRBD1 (6 bases). Trimming removed 6 bases from V and 0 bases from J, with 12 bases in between. The CDR3 runs 16 residues. CDR1 is ENHRY and CDR2 is SYGVKD in the germline V gene. CDR3 residues: CAIRPGQNSGANVLTF. The CDR3 DNA is TGTGCCATCAGACCGGGACAAAACTCTGGGGCCAACGTCCTGACTTTC.

This clonotype was seen many times. This rearrangement joins TRBV4-3 to TRBJ2-3; 8 nucleotides line up with TRBD2. The germline gives CDR1 LGHNA, CDR2 YSLEER. The junction had 9 bases not matched to a gene; V was cut back by 0 bases and J by 4 bases. The CDR3 covers 17 residues. In DNA, the CDR3 is TGCGCCAGCAGCCAAGATTGGACGGGGGGGGGCGCAGATACGCAGTATTTT. Its translation: CASSQDWTGGGADTQYF.

The rearrangement joins TRBV18 to TRBJ2-7; a weak D match, TRBD1 (6 bases). The DNA end favors TRBJ2-5, so the J call may be wrong. The length of the CDR3 is 15 residues. CDR1 and CDR2 (germline): KGHSH, LQKENI. In DNA, the CDR3 is TGTGCCAGCCCAGTAATTGGACAGTCACAAGAGACCCAGTACTTC. It is translated as CASPVIGQSQETQYF.

Many counts were recorded for this clonotype. The chain joins TRBV4-3 to TRBJ2-4; D call uncertain. Germline-derived CDR1 and CDR2 are LGHNA and YSLEER. Deletions cut 4 bases from V and 7 bases from J, with 17 bases between. The CDR3 sequence is 15 residues long. The CDR3 protein is CASSLQVGQRNIQYF. In DNA, the CDR3 is TGCGCCAGCAGCCTCCAAGTGGGCCAACGGAACATTCAGTACTTC.

V and J are TRBV12-3 or TRBV12-4 and TRBJ2-1; 7 bases line up with TRBD2. This CDR3 is built from 12 residues. Germline trimming cut 10 bases from V and 7 bases from J; bases unmatched to any gene: 7. DNA of the CDR3: TGTGCCACCCAGACTAGCTTGAATGAGCAGTTCTTC. This sequence encodes CATQTSLNEQFF.

V gene TRBV7-9 combines with J gene TRBJ2-1; unclear D gene. V lost 5 bases, J lost 6 bases, and 11 bases lay in between. Germline CDR1 SEHNR, CDR2 FQNEAQ (reference sequence). There are 13 residues in the CDR3. CDR3 DNA: TGTGCCAGCAGCCCCCCCACCTTCAATGAGCAGTTCTTC. Protein sequence: CASSPPTFNEQFF. Full variable domain (outside the CDR3, taken from reference TRBV7-9 and TRBJ2-1): DTGVSQNPRHKITKRGQNVTFRCDPISEHNRLYWYRQTLGQGPEFLTYFQNEAQLEKSRLLSDRFSAERPKGSFSTLEIQRTEQGDSAMYLCASSPPTFNEQFFGPGTRLTVL.

A single count supports this clonotype. A much larger clone lies one base from this, so it may be a read error. The rearrangement uses TRBV7-2 and TRBJ1-5; D perhaps matches TRBD1 (5 bases). This CDR3 comprises 14 residues. Germline CDR1 is SGHTA and CDR2 is FQGNSA. The V and J ends lost 4 bases and 4 bases respectively, with 11 bases between them. Here the CDR3 DNA reads TGTGCCAGCAGCTGTGACAGTCGGAATCAGCCCCAGCATTTT. Translation: CASSCDSRNQPQHF.

The chain combines TRBV19 with TRBJ2-4; the D gene is possibly TRBD1 (6 bases). Germline V CDR1 and CDR2: LNHDA, SQIVND (reference sequence). The CDR3 totals 16 residues. V gave up 3 bases and J gave up 1 base, with 13 bases separating them. CDR3 residues: CASSIGVGAAKNIQYF. CDR3 bases: TGTGCCAGTAGTATTGGTGTGGGGGCGGCCAAAAACATTCAGTACTTC.

Turning to this clonotype: A much larger clone sits a single nucleotide away, making a read error possible. The chain is built from TRBV5-1 and TRBJ1-1; no clear D gene. The V gene lost 7 bases and the J gene lost 4 bases, with 17 bases spanning the gap. This CDR3 region has 14 residues. Germline V gene lookup returns CDR1 SGHRS and CDR2 YFSETQ. The CDR3 bases are TGCGCCAGCGGCGTGATGAGAGGAGGCACTGAAGCTTTCTTT. It specifies CASGVMRGGTEAFF. Full variable domain (remainder filled in from reference TRBV5-1 and TRBJ1-1): KAGVTQTPRYLIKTRGQQVTLSCSPISGHRSVSWYQQTPGQGLQFLFEYFSETQRNKGNFPGRFSGRQFSNSRSEMNVSTLELGDSALYLCASGVMRGGTEAFFGQGTRLTVV.

This clonotype was seen more than once but under ten times. The rearrangement links TRBV27 to TRBJ1-2, with D unresolved. CDR1 and CDR2 from the germline V gene are MNHEY and SMNVEV (reference sequence). The CDR3 sequence is 14 residues long. V lost 5 bases, J lost 6 bases, and 16 bases lay in between. CDR3: CASSPGPARDGYTF. In DNA, the CDR3 is TGTGCCAGCAGTCCCGGACCGGCCCGGGATGGCTACACCTTC.

A word on this clonotype: One end of the junction is discordant with germline, which a read error may explain. The V call is TRBV27, the J call TRBJ2-5; D ambiguous. The CDR3 extends over 11 amino acids. Germline V lookup: CDR1 MNHEY, CDR2 SMNVEV (reference sequence). CDR3 coding DNA: TGTGCCAGCAGTAATTCGGAGATCCAGTACTTC. Translation gives CASSNSEIQYF.

This clonotype showed up many times. This chain uses TRBV24-1 with TRBJ2-3; the match to TRBD1 covers 9 bases. Trimming took 9 bases from V and 3 from J; bases not matched to a gene: 6. There are 14 residues in the CDR3. Germline loops: CDR1 KGHDR, CDR2 SFDVKD. The CDR3 coding sequence is TGTGCCACCTCCGGGACAGGGATGACAGATACGCAGTATTTT. It yields the protein CATSGTGMTDTQYF.

This clonotype appeared many times. The CDR3 reads CASSPDRGRRETQYF. Written as DNA, the CDR3 is TGTGCCAGCAGCCCGGACAGGGGGCGCCGGGAGACCCAGTACTTC. The chain links TRBV7-2 to TRBJ2-5; TRBD1 agrees at 11 bases. V lost 5 bases, J lost 5 bases, and 7 bases stayed unmatched. Germline CDR1 is SGHTA and CDR2 is FQGNSA. The CDR3 consists of 15 residues.

Notes on this clonotype: The junction does not match germline at one end; this may be a read error. The rearrangement uses TRBV28 and TRBJ2-3, with TRBD2 identical over 9 bases. Germline V gene data show CDR1 as MDHEN and CDR2 as SYDVKM. This CDR3 comprises 17 residues. CDR3 sequence reads: CASSLDSSGTSTDTQYF. CDR3 bases: TGTGCCAGCAGTTTAGACTCTAGCGGGACTAGCACAGATACGCAATATTTT.

As to this clonotype: A read error is possible here, since a much larger clone lies one base away. V is TRBV4-3 and J is TRBJ1-1; 8 nucleotides agree with TRBD1. This CDR3 contains 17 residues. The V gene's germline CDR1 is LGHNA and CDR2 YSLEER. As DNA, the CDR3 is TGCGCCAGCGGCCAAGACCTTTTCCACAGGGGGGACACTGAAGCTTTCTTT. Translating it yields CASGQDLFHRGDTEAFF.

This clonotype was counted only a few times. This may arise from a read error, as a much more abundant clone is one base away. J is TRBJ1-5 and V is TRBV2; TRBD1 aligns across 8 bases. The germline V gene has CDR1 SNHLY and CDR2 FYNNEI. The CDR3 is 17 amino acids. Losses at the gene ends were 5 bases for V and 1 base for J; bases not matched to a gene: 10. The DNA of the CDR3 is TGTGCCAGCAGTCGGGACAGGAGCATGTTCAGCAATCAGCCCCAGCATTTT. It specifies CASSRDRSMFSNQPQHF.

This clonotype was counted many times. The chain is built from TRBV4-3 and TRBJ1-2; 8 positions match TRBD1. Losses at the gene ends were 5 bases for V and 4 bases for J; bases not matched to a gene: 12. The CDR3 has 16 amino acids. Per germline, CDR1 LGHNA and CDR2 YSLEER. The CDR3 sequence: CASSKTGQGDLYGYTF. The CDR3 DNA reads as TGCGCCAGCAGCAAAACTGGACAGGGCGACCTCTATGGCTACACCTTC.

This clonotype was detected only a few times. The chain is built from TRBV3-1 and TRBJ2-1, with 9 bases matching TRBD2. The CDR3 loop spans 14 amino acids. V lost 6 bases, J lost 13 bases, and 13 bases stayed unmatched. In germline, CDR1 is LGHDT, CDR2 YNNKEL (reference sequence). This chain's CDR3 is CASRLTSGFETQFF. In DNA form, the CDR3 reads TGTGCCAGCAGACTCACTAGCGGGTTTGAGACCCAGTTCTTC.

Note on this clonotype: A much larger clonotype is one base distant, so this may be a read error. The gene calls are TRBV7-2 and TRBJ2-5; TRBD2 matches at 10 bases. TRBJ2-7 matches the DNA end more closely, so the J call is doubtful. CDR3 length: 14 amino acids. Germline-derived CDR1 and CDR2 are SGHTA and FQGNSA. The CDR3 DNA is TGTGCCAGCGGCGCTAGCGGGGGCAACTACGAGCAGTACTTC. Protein product: CASGASGGNYEQYF.

The chain combines TRBV19 with TRBJ2-5; possible D gene TRBD2, 6 bases. This CDR3 spans 17 amino acids. Between the trimmed V and J ends, which lost 3 bases and 0 bases, there was a span of 17 bases. CDR1 and CDR2 from the germline V gene are LNHDA and SQIVND (reference sequence). The CDR3 here is CASSIGLNLGYQETQYF. The CDR3 coding sequence is TGTGCCAGTAGTATCGGACTAAACCTGGGGTACCAAGAGACCCAGTACTTC.

The chain links TRBV5-1 to TRBJ2-3; D is possibly TRBD2 (6 bases). The V end was cut by 4 bases, the J end by 6 bases, with 18 bases between. This CDR3 has 15 residues. Germline CDR1 SGHRS, CDR2 YFSETQ. CDR3 sequence (DNA): TGCGCCAGCAGCCCGGACCTAGGGAGGCTGGATACGCAGTATTTT. Translating gives CASSPDLGRLDTQYF.

This clonotype occurred many times. V usage is TRBV7-8 and J usage is TRBJ2-7, with TRBD2 matching over 7 bases. The J segment lost 3 bases and the V segment lost 8 bases, leaving 7 bases of the junction unmatched. CDR3 length equals 13 residues. Germline V gene lookup returns CDR1 SGHVS and CDR2 FQNEAQ. CDR3 protein: CASGLGRGYEQYF. The CDR3 DNA reads TGTGCCAGCGGGTTGGGGAGGGGCTACGAGCAGTACTTC.

This clonotype was found a few times. V gene TRBV6-2 or TRBV6-3 combines with J gene TRBJ2-5; either TRBD1 or TRBD2 may supply D (6 bases each). CDR1 is MNHEY, CDR2 SVGEGT, per germline. The CDR3 is 13 amino acids. Trimming cost V 8 bases and J 5 bases, with 15 bases left between them. CDR3 coding DNA: TGTGCCAGCCGACAGACAGGAGGGGAGACCCAGTACTTC. Amino acid sequence: CASRQTGGETQYF.

Ten or more counts support this clonotype. The chain links TRBV6-5 to TRBJ2-3, with D possibly being TRBD1 or TRBD2 (5 bases each). Trimming removed 3 bases from V and 3 bases from J, with 19 bases in between. The CDR3 has 17 residues. Germline values: CDR1 MNHEY, CDR2 SVGAGI. The CDR3 nucleotides read TGTGCCAGCAGTTATCAGGGTTTGGGATCGGGGACAGATACGCAGTATTTT. This encodes CASSYQGLGSGTDTQYF.

This clonotype was recorded many times. The CDR3 sequence is CASSLSTTGGTSNYGYTF. The DNA of the CDR3 is TGCGCCAGCAGCTTGAGCACGACAGGAGGGACCTCTAACTATGGCTACACCTTC. The gene calls are TRBV5-1 and TRBJ1-2; D might be TRBD1 (6 bases). Deletions cut 1 base from V and 0 bases from J, with 19 bases between. The CDR3 runs to 18 residues. From germline, CDR1 is SGHRS and CDR2 YFSETQ.